These 17 T cell receptor beta chains came from one sample sequenced in a study of shared clonotypes between healthy human individuals. Terminally differentiated effector memory CD45RA+ cells were left out of the naive CD8 fraction, which was CD45RO-negative and positively selected for CCR7. Clones were read by immunoSEQ multiplex PCR, and TCRdb kept only the in-frame ones, dropping some. The profile shows just over 2,000,000 clones, about 95% of them singletons. Sample: naive CD8+ T cells sorted from blood. These receptors were obtained from a man younger than 35 in good health.

The V gene is TRBV11-1, the J gene TRBJ2-7; 9 bases are shared with TRBD1. The CDR3 runs 15 residues. The germline V gene encodes CDR1 SGHAT and CDR2 FQDESV (reference sequence). V lost 4 bases, J lost 0 bases, and 4 bases stayed unmatched. The CDR3 protein is CASSWTGASSYEQYF. The CDR3 DNA reads TGTGCCAGCAGCTGGACAGGGGCTAGCTCCTACGAGCAGTACTTC. Together with reference TRBV11-1 and TRBJ2-7, the CDR3 gives the full variable domain: EAEVAQSPRYKITEKSQAVAFWCDPISGHATLYWYRQILGQGPELLVQFQDESVVDDSQLPKDRFSAERLKGVDSTLKIQPAELGDSAMYLCASSWTGASSYEQYFGPGTRLTVT.

Here the CDR3 reads CASSRGQGRLDTQYF. The CDR3, as DNA: TGTGCCAGCAGCCGGGGACAGGGGCGCTTGGATACGCAGTATTTT. The chain employs TRBV7-9 and TRBJ2-3; 10 bases fit TRBD1. Looked up from germline, CDR1 is SEHNR and CDR2 is FQNEAQ (reference sequence). This CDR3 has 15 residues. Germline trimming cut 5 bases from V and 6 bases from J; bases unmatched to any gene: 8. Supplemented by reference TRBV7-9 and TRBJ2-3, the full variable domain reads DTGVSQNPRHKITKRGQNVTFRCDPISEHNRLYWYRQTLGQGPEFLTYFQNEAQLEKSRLLSDRFSAERPKGSFSTLEIQRTEQGDSAMYLCASSRGQGRLDTQYFGPGTRLTVL.

Turning to this clone: At one boundary the junction diverges from the germline segment, which might be a read error. The rearrangement links TRBV25-1 to TRBJ1-6; D uncertain. This CDR3 is built from 12 residues. From germline, CDR1 is MGHDK and CDR2 SYGVNS. CDR3 coding DNA: TGTGCCAGCAGTGATTATAAATCACCCCTCCACTTT. Protein product: CASSDYKSPLHF.

The V gene is TRBV27, the J gene TRBJ2-7, with a possible D match to TRBD1 (8 bases). There are 13 residues in the CDR3. In germline, CDR1 is MNHEY, CDR2 SMNVEV (reference sequence). V lost 5 bases and J 4 bases, leaving 12 bases between the germline ends. CDR3 DNA: TGTGCCAGCAGTCACAGGGGGGGGTACGAGCAGTACTTC. Residues: CASSHRGGYEQYF.

This chain connects TRBV18 to TRBJ1-1; D gene unclear. The CDR3 loop spans 15 amino acids. Trimming cost V 2 bases and J 2 bases, with 12 bases left between them. The V gene's germline CDR1 is KGHSH and CDR2 LQKENI. CDR3 loop: CASSPFLQENTEAFF. The CDR3, as DNA: TGTGCCAGCTCACCATTCCTACAAGAAAACACTGAAGCTTTCTTT.

The chain recombines TRBV27 with TRBJ2-1, with a possible D match to TRBD2 (6 bases). V shed 6 bases and J shed 0 bases, with 12 bases lying between them. Germline loops: CDR1 MNHEY, CDR2 SMNVEV (reference sequence). The CDR3 extends over 15 amino acids. DNA of the CDR3: TGTGCCAGCAGAGTCGGGACTCTCTCCTACAATGAGCAGTTCTTC. Translating gives CASRVGTLSYNEQFF.

On this clone: This specimen includes other DNA sequences encoding the same CDR3. This rearrangement joins TRBV9 to TRBJ2-7, with 8 positions matching TRBD2. The trim removed 0 bases at V and 2 bases at J, leaving 4 bases unmatched. The CDR3 is 15 residues long. The V gene's germline CDR1 is SGDLS and CDR2 YYNGEE. The CDR3 here is CASSVGAGATYEQYF. The CDR3 coding sequence is TGTGCCAGCAGCGTAGGAGCGGGGGCTACCTACGAGCAGTACTTC.

The sample holds one count of this clone. This chain links TRBV28 with TRBJ2-7, with D possibly being TRBD1 or TRBD2 (5 bases each). The CDR3 loop spans 16 amino acids. Germline CDR1 MDHEN, CDR2 SYDVKM. Deletions cut 5 bases from V and 3 bases from J, with 20 bases between. The CDR3 reads CASSAPPGEGYYEQYF. CDR3 sequence (DNA): TGTGCCAGCAGTGCCCCTCCCGGCGAGGGGTACTACGAGCAGTACTTC.

The genes are TRBV10-1 and TRBJ2-1; 13 positions match TRBD2. V was clipped by 2 bases and J by 5 bases; unmatched bases: 3. Germline loops: CDR1 WNHNN, CDR2 SYGVQD (reference sequence). The CDR3 runs to 16 residues. The CDR3 bases are TGCGCCAGCAGTGAGGGACTAGCGGGAGAGAACAATGAGCAGTTCTTC. Encoded protein: CASSEGLAGENNEQFF.

The chain uses TRBV2 and TRBJ1-5; D call uncertain. The CDR3 length is 12 residues. Germline-derived CDR1 and CDR2 are SNHLY and FYNNEI. The germline V and J ends were trimmed by 6 bases and 4 bases, with 7 bases remaining between them. The CDR3 region is CASRAVNQPQHF. The CDR3 coding sequence is TGTGCCAGCAGGGCCGTTAATCAGCCCCAGCATTTT.

The chain links TRBV7-2 to TRBJ2-7; D uncertain. Germline V gene data show CDR1 as SGHTA and CDR2 as FQGNSA. CDR3 length: 13 residues. Trimming removed 5 bases from V and 4 bases from J, with 12 bases in between. The CDR3 protein is CASSPAVAYEQYF. The DNA of the CDR3 is TGTGCCAGCAGCCCCGCCGTAGCATACGAGCAGTACTTC.

The chain carries TRBV5-8 and TRBJ2-7; the D gene is possibly TRBD2 (6 bases). CDR1 is SGHTS, CDR2 YDEGEE, per germline. This CDR3 region has 13 residues. V was shortened by 0 bases and J by 6 bases, with 10 bases between the two germline ends. The CDR3 nucleotides are TGTGCCAGCAGCTTGGCGGAGGGGCTCGAGCAGTACTTC. Its protein is CASSLAEGLEQYF. Together with reference TRBV5-8 and TRBJ2-7, the CDR3 gives the full variable domain: EAGVTQSPTHLIKTRGQQATLRCSPISGHTSVYWYQQALGLGLQFLLWYDEGEERNRGNFPPRFSGRQFPNYSSELNVNALELEDSALYLCASSLAEGLEQYFGPGTRLTVT.

The genes are TRBV11-2 and TRBJ2-7, with 11 bases identical to TRBD1. This CDR3 has 19 residues. CDR1 and CDR2 from the germline V gene are SGHAT and FQNNGV. J gave up 0 bases and V 3 bases, and 13 bases lay outside the gene matches. CDR3: CASSFPVPGQGVSSYEQYF. The CDR3 DNA sequence: TGTGCCAGCAGCTTCCCCGTCCCGGGACAGGGGGTGAGCTCCTACGAGCAGTACTTC.

This chain connects TRBV5-6 to TRBJ2-2; D might be TRBD1 (5 bases). This CDR3 has 17 residues. Germline assignment: CDR1 SGHDT and CDR2 YYEEEE. Trimming took off 3 bases at V and 0 bases at J, with 15 bases between the two ends. This chain's CDR3 is CASSWDVGAANTGELFF. The CDR3 DNA is TGTGCCAGCAGCTGGGATGTTGGGGCCGCGAACACCGGGGAGCTGTTTTTT. Full variable domain (outside the CDR3, taken from reference TRBV5-6 and TRBJ2-2): DAGVTQSPTHLIKTRGQQVTLRCSPKSGHDTVSWYQQALGQGPQFIFQYYEEEERQRGNFPDRFSGHQFPNYSSELNVNALLLGDSALYLCASSWDVGAANTGELFFGEGSRLTVL.

The V gene is TRBV11-2, the J gene TRBJ1-2, with 9 positions matching TRBD1. Germline lookup yields CDR1 SGHAT and CDR2 FQNNGV. Trimming removed 1 base from V and 6 bases from J; junction bases left unmatched: 6. This CDR3 is 15 amino acids long. CDR3: CASSLVRTGVNGYTF. The CDR3 nucleotides read TGTGCCAGCAGCTTAGTAAGGACAGGGGTAAATGGCTACACCTTC.

The genes are TRBV27 and TRBJ2-2; 9 bases fit TRBD1. This CDR3 has 16 residues. V gave up 3 bases and J gave up 7 bases; unmatched junction bases: 9. CDR1 is MNHEY, CDR2 SMNVEV, per germline (reference sequence). The CDR3 DNA reads as TGTGCCAGCAGTTTGGCCGGGACAGGGATAATCGGGGAGCTGTTTTTT. It yields the protein CASSLAGTGIIGELFF.

The V and J genes are TRBV10-3 and TRBJ2-7; D might be TRBD1 or TRBD2, each matching 6 bases. There are 14 residues in the CDR3. The germline gives CDR1 ENHRY, CDR2 SYGVKD. Trimming removed 2 bases at V and 3 bases at J, with 11 bases between. CDR3 loop: CAISEKGGGYEQYF. DNA of the CDR3: TGTGCCATCAGTGAGAAGGGGGGCGGCTACGAGCAGTACTTC.